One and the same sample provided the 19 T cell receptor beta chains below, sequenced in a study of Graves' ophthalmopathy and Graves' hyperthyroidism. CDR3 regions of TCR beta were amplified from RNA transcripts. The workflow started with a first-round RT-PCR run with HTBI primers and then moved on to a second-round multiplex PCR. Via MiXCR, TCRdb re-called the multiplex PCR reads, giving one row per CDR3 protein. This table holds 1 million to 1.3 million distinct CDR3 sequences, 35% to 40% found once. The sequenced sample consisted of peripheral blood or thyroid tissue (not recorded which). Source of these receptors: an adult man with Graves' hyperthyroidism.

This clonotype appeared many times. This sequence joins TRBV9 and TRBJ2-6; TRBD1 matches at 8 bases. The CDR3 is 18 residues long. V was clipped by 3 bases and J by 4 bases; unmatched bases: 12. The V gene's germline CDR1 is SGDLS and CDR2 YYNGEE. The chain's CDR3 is CASSGSTGAVKGANVLTF. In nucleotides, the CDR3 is TGTGCCAGCAGCGGGTCGACAGGGGCCGTAAAAGGGGCCAACGTCCTGACTTTC.

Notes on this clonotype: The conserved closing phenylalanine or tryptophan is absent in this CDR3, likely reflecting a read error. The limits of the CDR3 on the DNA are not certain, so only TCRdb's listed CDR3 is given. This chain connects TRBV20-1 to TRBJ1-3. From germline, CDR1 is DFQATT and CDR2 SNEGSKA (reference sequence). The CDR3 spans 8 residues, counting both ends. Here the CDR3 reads CSARSRFL.

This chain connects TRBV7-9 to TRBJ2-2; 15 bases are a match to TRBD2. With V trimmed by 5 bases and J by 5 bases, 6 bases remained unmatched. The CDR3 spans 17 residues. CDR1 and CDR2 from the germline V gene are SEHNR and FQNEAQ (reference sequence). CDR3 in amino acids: CASSLRTSGGETGELFF. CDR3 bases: TGTGCCAGCAGCCTCCGGACTAGCGGGGGGGAAACCGGGGAGCTGTTTTTT.

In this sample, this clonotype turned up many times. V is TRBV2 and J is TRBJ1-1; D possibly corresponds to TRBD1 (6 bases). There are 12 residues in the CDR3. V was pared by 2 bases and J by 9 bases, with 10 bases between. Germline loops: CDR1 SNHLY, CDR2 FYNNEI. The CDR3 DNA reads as TGTGCCAGCAGTGAAAGGGGGGTCCAAGCTTTCTTT. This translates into CASSERGVQAFF. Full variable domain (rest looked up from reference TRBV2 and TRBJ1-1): EPEVTQTPSHQVTQMGQEVILRCVPISNHLYFYWYRQILGQKVEFLVSFYNNEISEKSEIFDDQFSVERPDGSNFTLKIRSTKLEDSAMYFCASSERGVQAFFGQGTRLTVV.

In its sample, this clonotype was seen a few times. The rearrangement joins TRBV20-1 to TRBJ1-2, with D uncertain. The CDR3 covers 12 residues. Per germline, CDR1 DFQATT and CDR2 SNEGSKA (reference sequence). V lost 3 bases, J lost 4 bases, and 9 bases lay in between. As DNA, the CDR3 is TGCAGTGCTAGGGTTTTGTTCTATGGCTACACCTTC. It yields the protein CSARVLFYGYTF.

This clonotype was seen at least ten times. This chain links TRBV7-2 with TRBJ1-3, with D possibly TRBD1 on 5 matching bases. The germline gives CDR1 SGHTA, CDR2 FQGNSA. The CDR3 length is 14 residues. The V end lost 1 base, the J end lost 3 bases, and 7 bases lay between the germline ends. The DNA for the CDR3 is TGTGCCAGCAGCTTAGAAGGGGTTGGAAACACCATATATTTT. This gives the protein CASSLEGVGNTIYF.

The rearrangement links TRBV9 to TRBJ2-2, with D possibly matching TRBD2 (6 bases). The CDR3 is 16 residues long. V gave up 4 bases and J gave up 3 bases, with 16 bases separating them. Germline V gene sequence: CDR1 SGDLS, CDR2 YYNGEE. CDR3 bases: TGTGCCAGCAGCCCCAGCGGAGGGTATGACACCGGGGAGCTGTTTTTT. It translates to CASSPSGGYDTGELFF.

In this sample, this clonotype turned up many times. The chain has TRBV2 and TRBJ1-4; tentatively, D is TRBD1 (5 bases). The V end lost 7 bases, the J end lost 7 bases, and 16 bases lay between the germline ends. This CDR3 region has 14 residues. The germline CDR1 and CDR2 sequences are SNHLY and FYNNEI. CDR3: CASISGTGREKLFF. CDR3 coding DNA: TGTGCCAGCATTTCCGGGACGGGCCGTGAAAAACTGTTTTTT.

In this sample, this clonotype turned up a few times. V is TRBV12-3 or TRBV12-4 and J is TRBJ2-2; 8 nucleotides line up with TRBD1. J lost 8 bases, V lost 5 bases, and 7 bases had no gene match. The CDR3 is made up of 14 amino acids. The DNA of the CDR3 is TGTGCCAGCAGTCCCGGACAGGGTCCTGGGGAGCTGTTTTTT. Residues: CASSPGQGPGELFF.

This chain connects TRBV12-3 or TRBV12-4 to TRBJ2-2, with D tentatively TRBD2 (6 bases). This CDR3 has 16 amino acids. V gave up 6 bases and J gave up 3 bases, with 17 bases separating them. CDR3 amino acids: CASRVPGLGDTGELFF. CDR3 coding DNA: TGTGCCAGCAGGGTACCGGGACTTGGGGACACCGGGGAGCTGTTTTTT.

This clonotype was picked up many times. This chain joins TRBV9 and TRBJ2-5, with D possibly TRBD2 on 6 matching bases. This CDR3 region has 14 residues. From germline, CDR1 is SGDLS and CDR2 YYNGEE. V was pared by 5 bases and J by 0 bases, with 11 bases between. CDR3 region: CASRAGRYQETQYF. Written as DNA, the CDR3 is TGTGCCAGCAGGGCGGGGAGGTACCAAGAGACCCAGTACTTC.

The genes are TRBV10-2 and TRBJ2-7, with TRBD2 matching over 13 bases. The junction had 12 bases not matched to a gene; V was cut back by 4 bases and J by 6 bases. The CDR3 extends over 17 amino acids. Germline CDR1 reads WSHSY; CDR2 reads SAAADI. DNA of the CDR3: TGCGCCAGCAGTGCCGGACTAGCGGGGGCCCTCTCTTCCGAGCAGTACTTC. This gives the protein CASSAGLAGALSSEQYF.

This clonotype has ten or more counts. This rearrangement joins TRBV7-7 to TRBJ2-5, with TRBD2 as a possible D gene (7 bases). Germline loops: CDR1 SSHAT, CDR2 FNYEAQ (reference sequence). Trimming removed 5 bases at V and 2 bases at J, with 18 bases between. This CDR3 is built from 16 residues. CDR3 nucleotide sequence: TGTGCCAGCAGCCCCGTACAGGGAGGGGCTCAAGAGACCCAGTACTTC. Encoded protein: CASSPVQGGAQETQYF.

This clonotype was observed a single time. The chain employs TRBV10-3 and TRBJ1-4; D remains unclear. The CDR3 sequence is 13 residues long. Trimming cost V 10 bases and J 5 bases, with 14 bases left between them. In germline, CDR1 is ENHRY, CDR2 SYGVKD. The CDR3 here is CATQAGKNEKLFF. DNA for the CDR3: TGTGCCACCCAGGCCGGGAAAAATGAAAAACTGTTTTTT.

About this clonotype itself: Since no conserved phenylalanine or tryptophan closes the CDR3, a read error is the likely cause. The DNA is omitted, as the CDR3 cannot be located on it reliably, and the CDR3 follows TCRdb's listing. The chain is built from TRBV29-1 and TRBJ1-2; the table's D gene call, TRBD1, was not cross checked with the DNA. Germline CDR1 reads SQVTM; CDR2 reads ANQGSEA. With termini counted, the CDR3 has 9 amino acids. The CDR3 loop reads CSVGGAPSY.

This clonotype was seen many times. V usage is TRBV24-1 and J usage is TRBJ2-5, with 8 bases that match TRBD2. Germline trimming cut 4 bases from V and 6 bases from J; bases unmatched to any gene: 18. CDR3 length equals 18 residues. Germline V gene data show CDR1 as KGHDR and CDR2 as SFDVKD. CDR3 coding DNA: TGTGCCACCAGTGACCCGGGGGGGTCGACAGGCCCTCCGAAGACCCAGTACTTC. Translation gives CATSDPGGSTGPPKTQYF.

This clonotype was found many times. The CDR3 DNA follows: TGTGCCAGCAGCTCATTCATCTGGGGAACCGGGGAGCTGTTTTTT. This gives the protein CASSSFIWGTGELFF. This chain links TRBV7-8 with TRBJ2-2; D remains unclear. Trimming pared 4 bases from V and 5 bases from J, leaving 14 bases between. CDR3 length equals 15 residues. Per the germline V gene, CDR1 is SGHVS and CDR2 is FQNEAQ.

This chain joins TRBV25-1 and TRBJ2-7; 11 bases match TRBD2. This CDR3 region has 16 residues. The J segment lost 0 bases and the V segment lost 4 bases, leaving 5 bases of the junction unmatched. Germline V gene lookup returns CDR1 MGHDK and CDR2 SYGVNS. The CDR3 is CASSGGTSGVSYEQYF. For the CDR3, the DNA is TGTGCCAGCAGTGGCGGGACTAGCGGAGTCTCCTACGAGCAGTACTTC.

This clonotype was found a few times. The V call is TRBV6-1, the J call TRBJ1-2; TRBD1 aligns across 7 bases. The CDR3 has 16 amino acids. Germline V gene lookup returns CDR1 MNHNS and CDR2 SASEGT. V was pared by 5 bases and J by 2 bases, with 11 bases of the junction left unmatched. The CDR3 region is CASSSLGQSNNYGYTF. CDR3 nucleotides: TGTGCCAGCAGTTCCCTGGGACAGTCCAACAACTATGGCTACACCTTC.